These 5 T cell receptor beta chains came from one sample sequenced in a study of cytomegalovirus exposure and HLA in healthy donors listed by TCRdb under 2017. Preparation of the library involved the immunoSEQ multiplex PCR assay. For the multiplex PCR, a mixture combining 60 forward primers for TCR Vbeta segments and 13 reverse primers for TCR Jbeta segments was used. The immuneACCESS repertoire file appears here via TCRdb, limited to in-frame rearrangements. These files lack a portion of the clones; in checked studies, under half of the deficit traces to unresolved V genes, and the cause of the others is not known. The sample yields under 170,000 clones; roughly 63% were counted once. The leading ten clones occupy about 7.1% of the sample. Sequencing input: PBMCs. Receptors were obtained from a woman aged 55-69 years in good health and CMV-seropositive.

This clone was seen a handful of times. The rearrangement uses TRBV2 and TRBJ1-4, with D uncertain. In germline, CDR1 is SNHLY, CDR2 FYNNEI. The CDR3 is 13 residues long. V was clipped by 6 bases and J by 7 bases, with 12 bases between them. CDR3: CASRSGSTEKLFF. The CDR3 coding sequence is TGTGCCAGCAGATCCGGGAGCACTGAAAAACTGTTTTTT.

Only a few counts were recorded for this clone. The CDR3: CASSLIQGVPEAFF. CDR3 nucleotide sequence: TGTGCCAGCAGCTTAATACAGGGGGTCCCTGAAGCTTTCTTT. V gene TRBV7-8 combines with J gene TRBJ1-1; TRBD1 matches at 8 bases. V shed 2 bases and J 6 bases; nucleotides not matched to a gene: 5. Germline V gene sequence: CDR1 SGHVS, CDR2 FQNEAQ. The CDR3 runs to 14 residues.

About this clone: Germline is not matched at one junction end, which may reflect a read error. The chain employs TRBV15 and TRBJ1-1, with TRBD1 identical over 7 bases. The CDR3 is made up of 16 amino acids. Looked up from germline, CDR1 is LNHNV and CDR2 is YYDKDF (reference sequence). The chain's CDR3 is CATGRDPKGALTEAFF. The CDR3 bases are TGTGCCACCGGCAGAGATCCGAAGGGGGCGCTGACTGAAGCTTTCTTT.

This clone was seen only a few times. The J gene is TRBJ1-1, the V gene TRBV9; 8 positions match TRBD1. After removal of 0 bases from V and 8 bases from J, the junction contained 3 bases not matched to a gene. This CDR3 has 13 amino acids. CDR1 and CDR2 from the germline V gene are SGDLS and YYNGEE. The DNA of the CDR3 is TGTGCCAGCAGCGTAGTGGGACAGGCGGAAGCTTTCTTT. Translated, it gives CASSVVGQAEAFF. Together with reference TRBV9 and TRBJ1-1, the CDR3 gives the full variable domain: DSGVTQTPKHLITATGQRVTLRCSPRSGDLSVYWYQQSLDQGLQFLIQYYNGEERAKGNILERFSAQQFPDLHSELNLSSLELGDSALYFCASSVVGQAEAFFGQGTRLTVV.

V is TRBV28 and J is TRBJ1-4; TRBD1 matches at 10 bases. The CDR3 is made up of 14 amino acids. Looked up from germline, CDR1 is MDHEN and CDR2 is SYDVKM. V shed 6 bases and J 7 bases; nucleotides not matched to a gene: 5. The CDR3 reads CASRTGGRGEKLFF. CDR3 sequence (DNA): TGTGCCAGCAGGACAGGGGGCCGGGGTGAAAAACTGTTTTTT.